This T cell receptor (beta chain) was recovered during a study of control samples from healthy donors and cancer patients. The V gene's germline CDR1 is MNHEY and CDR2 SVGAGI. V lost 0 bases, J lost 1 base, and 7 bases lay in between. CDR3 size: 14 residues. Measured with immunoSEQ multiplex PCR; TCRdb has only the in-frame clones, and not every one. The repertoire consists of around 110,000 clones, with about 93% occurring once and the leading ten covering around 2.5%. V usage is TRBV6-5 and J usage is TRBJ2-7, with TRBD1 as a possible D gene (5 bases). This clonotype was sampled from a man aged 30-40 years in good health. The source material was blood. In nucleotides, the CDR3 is TGTGCCAGCAGTTACTCGAGACAGTCCTACGAGCAGTACGTC. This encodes CASSYSRQSYEQYV.